Below, 20 T cell receptor beta chains from the same sample are listed, as sequenced in a study of read filtering for tumor transcriptome and immune sequencing. From 300 to 400 ng of RNA, a library with molecular barcoded alpha/delta and beta/gamma adaptors was made. TCRdb independently ran MiXCR on the reads; one entry per CDR3 protein. The sample records tens of thousands of distinct CDR3 sequences, around 15% being singletons. The material sequenced was a population of CD138-negative cells sorted from bone marrow. These receptors were obtained from a donor aged 40 or older with multiple myeloma.

This clonotype was seen many times. The V and J genes are TRBV30 and TRBJ2-7, with 8 bases that match TRBD1. The CDR3 loop spans 18 amino acids. Germline assignment: CDR1 GTSNPN and CDR2 SVGIG (reference sequence). Trimming cost V 0 bases and J 0 bases; bases outside gene matches: 13. The CDR3 loop reads CAWSVRDRSMGFSYEQYF. The DNA for the CDR3 is TGTGCCTGGAGTGTAAGGGACAGGTCAATGGGTTTCTCCTACGAGCAGTACTTC.

In regard to this clonotype: The junction departs from the called germline gene at one end, perhaps through a read error. The CDR3 region has the DNA TGTGCCAGCAGCACCGGACGGAGTGATCAGCCCCAGCACTTT. Amino acids: CASSTGRSDQPQHF. The chain couples TRBV11-2 to TRBJ1-5, with no clear D. The germline gives CDR1 SGHAT, CDR2 FQNNGV. This CDR3 comprises 14 residues.

This clonotype was counted only a few times. This sequence joins TRBV18 and TRBJ2-7; D is undetermined. V lost 3 bases and J 3 bases, leaving 6 bases between the germline ends. This CDR3 is built from 12 residues. Germline CDR1 and CDR2: KGHSH and LQKENI. The DNA of the CDR3 is TGTGCCAGCTCACCTTCGGACTACGAGCAGTACTTC. Translation gives CASSPSDYEQYF.

This clonotype was seen many times. The chain recombines TRBV12-3 or TRBV12-4 with TRBJ2-1; TRBD2 aligns across 10 bases. This CDR3 contains 16 residues. Trimming at V came to 1 base and at J to 6 bases, leaving 6 bases not matched to a gene. The CDR3 coding sequence is TGTGCCAGCAGTTTAGGGGCACTAGCGGGGCGCAATGAGCAGTTCTTC. Residues: CASSLGALAGRNEQFF.

This clonotype was counted at least ten times. The CDR3 protein is CASSYGNQPQHF. In DNA, the CDR3 is TGTGCCAGCAGTTATGGCAATCAGCCCCAGCATTTT. This rearrangement joins TRBV6-2 or TRBV6-3 to TRBJ1-5; no clear D gene. V was trimmed by 3 bases and J by 2 bases, leaving 2 bases between them. Germline V gene sequence: CDR1 MNHEY, CDR2 SVGEGT. The CDR3 has 12 amino acids.

This clonotype was counted ten times or more. The chain uses TRBV6-5 and TRBJ1-1; no firm D call. The CDR3 is made up of 14 amino acids. The ends were cut back, 1 base at V and 1 base at J, with 7 bases in the middle. The germline CDR1 and CDR2 sequences are MNHEY and SVGAGI. The CDR3 DNA reads as TGTGCCAGCAGTTACTGGAGGGAGAACACTGAAGCTTTCTTT. It yields the protein CASSYWRENTEAFF.

This clonotype was counted at least ten times. The rearrangement joins TRBV3-1 to TRBJ2-2; no firm D call. Germline CDR1 is LGHDT and CDR2 is YNNKEL (reference sequence). Trimming removed 1 base from V and 6 bases from J, with 6 bases in between. The length of the CDR3 is 13 residues. The DNA for the CDR3 is TGTGCCAGCAGCCAAGCTATGGCCGGGGAGCTGTTTTTT. Amino acids: CASSQAMAGELFF.

With respect to this clonotype: Since a far larger clone is one base different, this is likely a read error. The V gene is TRBV6-1, the J gene TRBJ2-1, with D tentatively TRBD1 (5 bases). Trimming pared 5 bases from V and 10 bases from J, leaving 18 bases between. Germline CDR1 and CDR2: MNHNS and SASEGT. The CDR3 extends over 14 amino acids. CDR3 sequence (DNA): TGTGCCAGCAGTCAGGGCGGTTCGGCAAAGGAGCAGTTCTTC. It codes for CASSQGGSAKEQFF.

This clonotype is labeled medium-sized (0.01 to 0.1%). The chain carries TRBV5-1 and TRBJ2-1, with TRBD2 matching over 11 bases. The CDR3 spans 15 residues. Germline V gene sequence: CDR1 SGHRS, CDR2 YFSETQ. Germline trimming cut 4 bases from V and 6 bases from J; bases unmatched to any gene: 6. CDR3 sequence reads: CASSQLAGVVNEQFF. Written as DNA, the CDR3 is TGCGCCAGCAGCCAACTAGCGGGAGTGGTCAATGAGCAGTTCTTC.

This clonotype was detected ten times or more. The chain carries TRBV28 and TRBJ1-4; D is uncertain. The CDR3 spans 15 residues. The V gene's germline CDR1 is MDHEN and CDR2 SYDVKM. The V and J ends lost 6 bases and 4 bases respectively, with 15 bases between them. CDR3 residues: CASSLHRPNNEKLFF. CDR3 coding DNA: TGTGCCAGCAGCCTGCACCGACCGAATAATGAAAAACTGTTTTTT. The full variable domain, with the rest looked up from reference TRBV28 and TRBJ1-4, is DVKVTQSSRYLVKRTGEKVFLECVQDMDHENMFWYRQDPGLGLRLIYFSYDVKMKEKGDIPEGYSVSREKKERFSLILESASTNQTSMYLCASSLHRPNNEKLFFGSGTQLSVL.

This clonotype occurred many times. V gene TRBV7-9 combines with J gene TRBJ2-7, with TRBD1 identical over 7 bases. J lost 1 base, V lost 4 bases, and 7 bases had no gene match. Germline assignment: CDR1 SEHNR and CDR2 FQNEAQ (reference sequence). The CDR3 is 15 residues long. The CDR3 DNA is TGTGCCAGCAGCTCCGGGACAGACTCATCCTACGAGCAGTACTTC. This sequence encodes CASSSGTDSSYEQYF.

This clonotype was counted ten times or more. This sequence joins TRBV10-3 and TRBJ2-2; perhaps D is TRBD1 or TRBD2 (6 bases each). Trimming removed 10 bases from V and 2 bases from J, with 17 bases in between. Per the germline V gene, CDR1 is ENHRY and CDR2 is SYGVKD. This CDR3 has 15 amino acids. The CDR3 protein is CATSGGELNTGELFF. The CDR3 DNA reads TGTGCCACCTCCGGGGGCGAGCTTAACACCGGGGAGCTGTTTTTT.

At least ten counts were recorded for this clonotype. The V call is TRBV6-1, the J call TRBJ2-1; D remains ambiguous. Germline V CDR1 and CDR2: MNHNS, SASEGT. CDR3 length equals 16 residues. The V end was cut by 6 bases, the J end by 9 bases, with 24 bases between. This CDR3 is CASRAVFTSWWGEQFF. CDR3 nucleotides: TGTGCCAGCAGAGCTGTTTTTACGAGTTGGTGGGGTGAGCAGTTCTTC.

For this clonotype: One junction end disagrees with the germline gene, perhaps due to a read error. The J gene is TRBJ2-1, the V gene TRBV7-7; tentative D call: TRBD2 (6 bases). CDR1 and CDR2 (germline): SSHAT, FNYEAQ (reference sequence). The CDR3 is 13 amino acids. In DNA form, the CDR3 reads TGTGCTAGCAGCTTATGGGGAGGCAATGAGCAGTTCTTC. Amino acid sequence: CASSLWGGNEQFF.

Concerning this clonotype: The final CDR3 position lacks the conserved phenylalanine or tryptophan, pointing to a likely read error. Because the CDR3's place on the DNA is in doubt, the DNA is left out and the CDR3 is given as listed by TCRdb. The gene calls are TRBV24-1 and TRBJ2-1; TRBD2 is taken as the D call from the table, unchecked against the DNA. Both ends counted, the CDR3 spans 12 residues. Per the germline V gene, CDR1 is KGHDR and CDR2 is SFDVKD. CDR3 amino acids: CATSGLAGEQVS.

The table lists this clonotype with many counts. V is TRBV5-5 and J is TRBJ2-2; TRBD2 matches 7 bases. The CDR3 totals 17 residues. Germline CDR1 SGHKS, CDR2 YYEKEE (reference sequence). V lost 4 bases and J lost 6; bases outside the gene matches: 15. CDR3 in amino acids: CASSVRLAGLRAGELFF. The CDR3 DNA reads as TGTGCCAGCAGCGTCCGACTAGCAGGGCTCAGGGCCGGGGAGCTGTTTTTT. Full variable domain (missing parts from reference TRBV5-5 and TRBJ2-2): DAGVTQSPTHLIKTRGQQVTLRCSPISGHKSVSWYQQVLGQGPQFIFQYYEKEERGRGNFPDRFSARQFPNYSSELNVNALLLGDSALYLCASSVRLAGLRAGELFFGEGSRLTVL.

This clonotype was counted many times. V is TRBV3-1 and J is TRBJ2-3; D gene uncertain. The germline V gene encodes CDR1 LGHDT and CDR2 YNNKEL (reference sequence). The V end lost 6 bases, the J end lost 8 bases, and 9 bases lay between the germline ends. This CDR3 contains 11 residues. The CDR3 DNA is TGTGCCAGCAGAGGTGTAGTTACGCAGTATTTT. Translation gives CASRGVVTQYF.

This clonotype was observed at least ten times. This chain connects TRBV5-1 to TRBJ2-2; D possibly uses TRBD1 or TRBD2 (6 bases each). The germline V and J ends were trimmed by 6 bases and 3 bases, with 18 bases remaining between them. Germline assignment: CDR1 SGHRS and CDR2 YFSETQ. The CDR3 length is 16 residues. CDR3 DNA sequence: TGCGCCAGCACCCCGGGGGCTCGTCCCGACACCGGGGAGCTGTTTTTT. Translation gives CASTPGARPDTGELFF.

This clonotype has a count of ten or more. The chain recombines TRBV5-1 with TRBJ2-2; D is perhaps TRBD1 or TRBD2 (5 bases each). Germline lookup yields CDR1 SGHRS and CDR2 YFSETQ. The CDR3 contains 15 residues. The ends were cut back, 3 bases at V and 2 bases at J, with 11 bases in the middle. The CDR3 sequence is CASSSNGGNTGELFF. The CDR3 region has the DNA TGCGCCAGCAGCTCTAATGGGGGAAACACCGGGGAGCTGTTTTTT.

This clonotype was observed at least ten times. The V gene is TRBV7-8, the J gene TRBJ2-3, with a possible D match to TRBD1 (6 bases). Deletions cut 6 bases from V and 3 bases from J, with 10 bases between. Germline V gives CDR1 SGHVS, CDR2 FQNEAQ. This CDR3 spans 13 amino acids. Here the CDR3 DNA reads TGTGCCAGCAGAAGGGGGAGTACAGATACGCAGTATTTT. Translated: CASRRGSTDTQYF.